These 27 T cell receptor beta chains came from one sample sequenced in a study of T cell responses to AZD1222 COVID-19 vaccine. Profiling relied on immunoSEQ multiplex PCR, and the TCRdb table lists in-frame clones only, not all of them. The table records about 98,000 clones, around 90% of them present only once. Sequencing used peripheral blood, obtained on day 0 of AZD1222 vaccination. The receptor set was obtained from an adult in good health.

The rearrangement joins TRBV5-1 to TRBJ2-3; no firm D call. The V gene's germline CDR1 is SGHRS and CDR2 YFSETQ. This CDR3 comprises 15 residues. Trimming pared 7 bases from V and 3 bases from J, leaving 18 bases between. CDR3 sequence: CASSLRGMGTDTQYF. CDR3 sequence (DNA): TGCGCCAGCTCCCTCCGTGGCATGGGGACAGATACGCAGTATTTT.

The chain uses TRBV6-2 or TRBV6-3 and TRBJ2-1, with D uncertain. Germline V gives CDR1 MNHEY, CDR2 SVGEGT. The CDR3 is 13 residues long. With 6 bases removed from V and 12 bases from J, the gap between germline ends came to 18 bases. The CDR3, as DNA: TGTGCCAGCAGCCGACCCCGAAAAATGAGGCAGTTCTTC. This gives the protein CASSRPRKMRQFF.

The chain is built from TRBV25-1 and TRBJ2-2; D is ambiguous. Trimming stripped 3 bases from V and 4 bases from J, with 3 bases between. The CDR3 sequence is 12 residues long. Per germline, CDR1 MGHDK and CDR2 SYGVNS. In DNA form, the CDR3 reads TGTGCCAGCAGTGAGGGCACCGGGGAGCTGTTTTTT. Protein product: CASSEGTGELFF.

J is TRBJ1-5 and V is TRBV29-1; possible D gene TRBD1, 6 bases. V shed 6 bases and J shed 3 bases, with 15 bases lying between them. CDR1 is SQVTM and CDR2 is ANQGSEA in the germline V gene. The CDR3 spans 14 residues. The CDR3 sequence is CSVGTGGSNQPQHF. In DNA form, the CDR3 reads TGCAGCGTCGGTACCGGGGGCTCCAATCAGCCCCAGCATTTT.

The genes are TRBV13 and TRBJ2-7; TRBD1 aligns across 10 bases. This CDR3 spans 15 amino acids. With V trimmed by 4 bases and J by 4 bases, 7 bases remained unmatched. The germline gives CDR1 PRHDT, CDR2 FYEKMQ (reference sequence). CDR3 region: CASSYAGTGVYEQYF. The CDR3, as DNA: TGTGCCAGCAGCTACGCCGGGACAGGGGTATACGAGCAGTACTTC.

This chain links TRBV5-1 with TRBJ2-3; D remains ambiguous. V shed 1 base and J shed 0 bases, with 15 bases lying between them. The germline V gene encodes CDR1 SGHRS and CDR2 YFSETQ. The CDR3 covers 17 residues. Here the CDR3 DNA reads TGCGCCAGCAGCTTGAGGCCTCCCCCGGCTAGCACAGATACGCAGTATTTT. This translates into CASSLRPPPASTDTQYF. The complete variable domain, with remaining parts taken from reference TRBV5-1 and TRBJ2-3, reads KAGVTQTPRYLIKTRGQQVTLSCSPISGHRSVSWYQQTPGQGLQFLFEYFSETQRNKGNFPGRFSGRQFSNSRSEMNVSTLELGDSALYLCASSLRPPPASTDTQYFGPGTRLTVL.

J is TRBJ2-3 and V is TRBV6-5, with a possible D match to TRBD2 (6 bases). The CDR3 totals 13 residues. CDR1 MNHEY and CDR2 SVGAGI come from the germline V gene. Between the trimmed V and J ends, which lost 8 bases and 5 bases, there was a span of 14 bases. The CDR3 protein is CASQGGLGDTQYF. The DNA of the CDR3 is TGTGCCAGCCAGGGAGGCCTGGGAGATACGCAGTATTTT.

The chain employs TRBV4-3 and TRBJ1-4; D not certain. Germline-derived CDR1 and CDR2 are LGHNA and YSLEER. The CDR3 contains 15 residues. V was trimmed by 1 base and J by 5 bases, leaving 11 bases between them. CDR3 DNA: TGCGCCAGCAGCCAAGGAGTACAGACAAATGAAAAACTGTTTTTT. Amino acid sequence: CASSQGVQTNEKLFF.

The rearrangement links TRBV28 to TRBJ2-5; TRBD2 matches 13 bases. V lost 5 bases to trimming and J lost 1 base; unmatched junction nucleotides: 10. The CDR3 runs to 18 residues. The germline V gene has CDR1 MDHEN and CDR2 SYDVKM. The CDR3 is CASSQPGLAGLGQETQYF. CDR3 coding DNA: TGTGCCAGCAGTCAACCGGGACTAGCGGGATTGGGCCAAGAGACCCAGTACTTC.

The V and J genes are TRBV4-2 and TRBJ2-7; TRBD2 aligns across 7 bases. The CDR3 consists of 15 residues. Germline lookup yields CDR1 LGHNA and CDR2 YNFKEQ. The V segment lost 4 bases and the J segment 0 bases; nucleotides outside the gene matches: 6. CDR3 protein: CASSRTGTISYEQYF. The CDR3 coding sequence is TGTGCCAGCAGCCGAACCGGGACTATCTCCTACGAGCAGTACTTC.

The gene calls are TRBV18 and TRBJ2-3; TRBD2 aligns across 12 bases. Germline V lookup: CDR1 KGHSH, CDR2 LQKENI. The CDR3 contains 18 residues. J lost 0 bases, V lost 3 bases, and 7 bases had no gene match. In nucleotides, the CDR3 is TGTGCCAGCTCACCCCAATTAGGGACTAGCGGGAGCACAGATACGCAGTATTTT. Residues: CASSPQLGTSGSTDTQYF.

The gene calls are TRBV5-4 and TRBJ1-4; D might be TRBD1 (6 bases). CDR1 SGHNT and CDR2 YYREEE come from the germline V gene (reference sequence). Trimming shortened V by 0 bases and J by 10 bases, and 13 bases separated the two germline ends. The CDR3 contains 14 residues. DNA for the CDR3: TGTGCCAGCAGCTTGGCCTCGGAGGGGGGAAAACTGTTTTTT. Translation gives CASSLASEGGKLFF.

The CDR3 here is CASRHPGRGYLGELFF. The CDR3 DNA reads TGTGCCAGCAGACACCCGGGGAGGGGGTATTTAGGGGAGCTGTTTTTT. V usage is TRBV14 and J usage is TRBJ2-2, with TRBD2 as a possible D gene (7 bases). Germline assignment: CDR1 SGHDN and CDR2 FVKESK. Trimming left V 6 bases short and J 8 bases short, with 22 bases between. The CDR3 has 16 amino acids.

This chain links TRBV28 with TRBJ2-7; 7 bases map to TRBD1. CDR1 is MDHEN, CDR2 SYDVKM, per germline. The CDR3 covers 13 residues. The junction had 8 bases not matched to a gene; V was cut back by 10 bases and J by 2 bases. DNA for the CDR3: TGTGCCATCCAGTACAGGGGTACCTACGAGCAGTACTTC. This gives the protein CAIQYRGTYEQYF.

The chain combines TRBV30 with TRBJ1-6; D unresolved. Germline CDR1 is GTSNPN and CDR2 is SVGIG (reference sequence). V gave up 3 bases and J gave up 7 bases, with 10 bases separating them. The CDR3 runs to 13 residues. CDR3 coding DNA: TGTGCCTGGAGGGTGGGGAAAAATTCACCCCTCCACTTT. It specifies CAWRVGKNSPLHF.

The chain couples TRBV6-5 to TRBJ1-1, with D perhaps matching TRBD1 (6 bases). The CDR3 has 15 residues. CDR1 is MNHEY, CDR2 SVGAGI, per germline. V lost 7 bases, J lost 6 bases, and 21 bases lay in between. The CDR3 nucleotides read TGTGCCAGCACCGAGGGGGGTTCAGGGAGGTCTGAAGCTTTCTTT. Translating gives CASTEGGSGRSEAFF.

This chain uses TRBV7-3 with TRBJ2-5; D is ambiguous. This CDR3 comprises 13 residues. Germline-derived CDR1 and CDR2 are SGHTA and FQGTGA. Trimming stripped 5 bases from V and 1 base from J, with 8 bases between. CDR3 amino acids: CASSRDPQETQYF. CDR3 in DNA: TGTGCCAGCAGCCGAGACCCCCAAGAGACCCAGTACTTC.

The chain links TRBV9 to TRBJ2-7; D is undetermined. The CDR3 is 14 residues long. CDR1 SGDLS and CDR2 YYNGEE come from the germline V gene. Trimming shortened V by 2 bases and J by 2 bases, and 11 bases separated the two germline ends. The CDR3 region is CASSVTASTYEQYF. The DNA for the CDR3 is TGTGCCAGCAGCGTGACGGCCTCTACCTACGAGCAGTACTTC.

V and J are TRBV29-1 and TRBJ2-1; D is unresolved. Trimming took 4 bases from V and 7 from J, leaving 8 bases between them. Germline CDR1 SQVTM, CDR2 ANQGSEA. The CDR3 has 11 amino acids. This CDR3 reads CSVARSNEQFF. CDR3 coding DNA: TGCAGCGTTGCCCGATCTAATGAGCAGTTCTTC.

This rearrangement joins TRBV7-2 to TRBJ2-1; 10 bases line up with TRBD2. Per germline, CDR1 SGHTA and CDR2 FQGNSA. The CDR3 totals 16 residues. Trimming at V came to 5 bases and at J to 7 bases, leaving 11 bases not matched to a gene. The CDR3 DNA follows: TGTGCCAGCAGCCCCGGGACTAGCGTAGCAGGGAATGAGCAGTTCTTC. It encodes CASSPGTSVAGNEQFF. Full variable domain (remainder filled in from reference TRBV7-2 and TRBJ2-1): GAGVSQSPSNKVTEKGKDVELRCDPISGHTALYWYRQSLGQGLEFLIYFQGNSAPDKSGLPSDRFSAERTGGSVSTLTIQRTQQEDSAVYLCASSPGTSVAGNEQFFGPGTRLTVL.

The CDR3 loop is CASSLEGTGGSFYGYTF. As DNA, the CDR3 is TGTGCCAGCAGCTTAGAGGGGACAGGGGGTTCGTTCTATGGCTACACCTTC. V gene TRBV7-9 combines with J gene TRBJ1-2; 11 bases agree with TRBD1. With V trimmed by 1 base and J by 4 bases, 8 bases remained unmatched. CDR1 is SEHNR and CDR2 is FQNEAQ in the germline V gene (reference sequence). This CDR3 is built from 17 residues.

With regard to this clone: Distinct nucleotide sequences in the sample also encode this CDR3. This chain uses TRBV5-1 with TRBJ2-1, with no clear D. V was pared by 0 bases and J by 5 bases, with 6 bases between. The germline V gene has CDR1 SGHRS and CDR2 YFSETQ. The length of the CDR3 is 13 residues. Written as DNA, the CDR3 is TGCGCCAGCAGCTTGGGACCGGACAATGAGCAGTTCTTC. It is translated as CASSLGPDNEQFF.

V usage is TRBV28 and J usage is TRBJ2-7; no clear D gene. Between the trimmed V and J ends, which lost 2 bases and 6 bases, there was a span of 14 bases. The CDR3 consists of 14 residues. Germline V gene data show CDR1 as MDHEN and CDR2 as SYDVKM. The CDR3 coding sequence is TGTGCCAGCAGTTTAATTAGCCGGGCCGGCGAGCAGTACTTC. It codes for CASSLISRAGEQYF.

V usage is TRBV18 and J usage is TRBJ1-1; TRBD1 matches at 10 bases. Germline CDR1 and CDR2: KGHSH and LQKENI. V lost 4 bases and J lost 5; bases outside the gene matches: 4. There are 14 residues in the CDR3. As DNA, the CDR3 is TGTGCCAGCTCACTTGACAGGGGGCGAACTGAAGCTTTCTTT. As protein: CASSLDRGRTEAFF.

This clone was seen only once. The CDR3 region has the DNA TGTGCCAGCAGCCAGGGCCACACTCAGAGCACTGAAGCTTTCTTT. Amino acids: CASSQGHTQSTEAFF. This rearrangement joins TRBV6-5 to TRBJ1-1, with D possibly being TRBD1 (5 bases). CDR1 is MNHEY, CDR2 SVGAGI, per germline. V gave up 6 bases and J gave up 4 bases, with 18 bases separating them. CDR3 length: 15 residues.

The DNA for the CDR3 is TGTGCCAGCAGCGCGGGACTAGCGGGACCTACGCAGTATTTT. Protein sequence: CASSAGLAGPTQYF. The chain recombines TRBV9 with TRBJ2-3, with TRBD2 matching over 13 bases. The CDR3 runs to 14 residues. The V gene's germline CDR1 is SGDLS and CDR2 YYNGEE. The ends lost 3 bases at V and 8 bases at J; junction bases unmatched: 3. Full variable domain (rest looked up from reference TRBV9 and TRBJ2-3): DSGVTQTPKHLITATGQRVTLRCSPRSGDLSVYWYQQSLDQGLQFLIQYYNGEERAKGNILERFSAQQFPDLHSELNLSSLELGDSALYFCASSAGLAGPTQYFGPGTRLTVL.

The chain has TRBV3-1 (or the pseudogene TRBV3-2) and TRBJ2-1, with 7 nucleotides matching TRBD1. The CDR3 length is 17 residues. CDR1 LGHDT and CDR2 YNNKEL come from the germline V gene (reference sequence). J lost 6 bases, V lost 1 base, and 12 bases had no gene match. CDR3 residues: CASSQAARGHGGNEQFF. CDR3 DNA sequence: TGTGCCAGCAGCCAAGCAGCTAGGGGGCACGGAGGCAATGAGCAGTTCTTC.